What follows are 6 T cell receptor beta chains derived from one specimen sequenced in a study of blood T cells in healthy people across ages (dated by TCRdb to about 2015). Receptor amplification or capture employed 5' RACE. The sample was run on an Illumina HiSeq 2500. A second roughly 6 to 12 cycle PCR used a sample-barcoded 5' primer and a J-beta primer mix. Through fastp at Q25 and MiXCR, TCRdb rebuilt clones from the public reads, retaining in-frame beta chains. Each entry is one CDR3 protein sequence, shown with its most common DNA and genes. The sample contains some 1.5 million distinct CDR3 sequences, 28% of them found a single time. The leading ten clones occupy 7.7% of the sample. Sequencing input: blood. All receptors come from a young woman in good health.

J is TRBJ2-2 and V is TRBV6-2 or TRBV6-3, with D uncertain. Per germline, CDR1 MNHEY and CDR2 SVGEGT. This CDR3 spans 14 amino acids. V gave up 7 bases and J gave up 4 bases, with 13 bases separating them. CDR3 bases: TGTGCCAGCAATTTCGGCCCCCGCACCGGGGAGCTGTTTTTT. Translation: CASNFGPRTGELFF.

This clonotype occurred a few times. This chain links TRBV29-1 with TRBJ2-5, with D possibly being TRBD1 (6 bases). The V and J ends lost 7 bases and 1 base respectively, with 13 bases between them. The CDR3 covers 13 residues. Germline V gene lookup returns CDR1 SQVTM and CDR2 ANQGSEA. The CDR3 protein is CSAGEQGQETQYF. Here the CDR3 DNA reads TGCAGCGCTGGGGAACAGGGCCAAGAGACCCAGTACTTC.

This clonotype was observed many times. This sequence joins TRBV5-1 and TRBJ2-4, with D tentatively TRBD1 (6 bases). V was trimmed by 4 bases and J by 7 bases, leaving 15 bases between them. The V gene's germline CDR1 is SGHRS and CDR2 YFSETQ. The CDR3 totals 14 residues. CDR3 nucleotides: TGCGCCAGCAGCCATACCGCAGGGGAGAACATTCAGTACTTC. Residues: CASSHTAGENIQYF.

The chain combines TRBV20-1 with TRBJ2-5; D unclear. CDR1 DFQATT and CDR2 SNEGSKA come from the germline V gene (reference sequence). The CDR3 length is 15 residues. The ends were cut back, 5 bases at V and 0 bases at J, with 16 bases in the middle. The CDR3 DNA follows: TGCAGTGCTCAGCCCCATCTCGGGTACCAAGAGACCCAGTACTTC. Protein product: CSAQPHLGYQETQYF.

Comments on this clonotype: A read error may be the cause here, since a much bigger clone is one base away. The chain links TRBV7-3 to TRBJ2-7; the match to TRBD1 covers 9 bases. This CDR3 is built from 15 residues. J was trimmed by 7 bases and V by 4 bases; bases with no gene match: 11. Germline values: CDR1 SGHTA, CDR2 FQGTGA. CDR3 protein: CASSWGQGLGNEQYF. The CDR3 DNA follows: TGTGCCAGCAGCTGGGGACAGGGTCTGGGTAATGAGCAGTACTTC.

This clonotype was observed a few times. The chain joins TRBV6-4 to TRBJ1-2, with 7 bases matching TRBD1. The CDR3 runs to 14 residues. Trimming at V came to 0 bases and at J to 5 bases, leaving 3 bases not matched to a gene. Germline V gives CDR1 MRHNA, CDR2 SNTAGT. In DNA, the CDR3 is TGTGCCAGCAGTGACTCAGGGGGCCGGTATGGCTACACCTTC. It codes for CASSDSGGRYGYTF.